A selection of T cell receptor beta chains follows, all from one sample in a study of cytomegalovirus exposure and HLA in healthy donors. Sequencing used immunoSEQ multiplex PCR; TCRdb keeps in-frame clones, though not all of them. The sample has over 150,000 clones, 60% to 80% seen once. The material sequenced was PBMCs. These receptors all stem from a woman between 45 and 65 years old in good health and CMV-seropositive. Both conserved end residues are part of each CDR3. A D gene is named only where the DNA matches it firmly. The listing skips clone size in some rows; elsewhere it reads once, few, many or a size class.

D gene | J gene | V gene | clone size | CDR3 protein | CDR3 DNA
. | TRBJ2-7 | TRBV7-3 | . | CASSLGGGPYEQYF | TGTGCCAGCAGCTTGGGGGGGGGCCCCTACGAGCAGTACTTC
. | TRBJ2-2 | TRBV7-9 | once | CASNVGTGELFF | TGTGCCAGCAATGTCGGCACCGGGGAGCTGTTTTTT
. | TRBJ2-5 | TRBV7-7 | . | CASSDSGETQYF | TGTGCTAGCAGCGATAGCGGAGAGACCCAGTACTTC
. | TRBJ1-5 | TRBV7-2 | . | CASSPARGQSNQPQHF | TGTGCCAGCAGCCCCGCTCGGGGTCAAAGCAATCAGCCCCAGCATTTT
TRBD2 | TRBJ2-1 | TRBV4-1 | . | CASSPLDGGRNEQFF | TGCGCCAGCAGCCCCCTTGACGGGGGGAGGAATGAGCAGTTCTTC
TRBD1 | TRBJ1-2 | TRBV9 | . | CASSALTGVGYTF | TGTGCCAGCAGCGCCCTAACAGGGGTCGGCTACACCTTC
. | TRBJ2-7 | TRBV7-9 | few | CASSPPAYASYEQYF | TGTGCCAGCAGCCCCCCCGCCTATGCATCCTACGAGCAGTACTTC
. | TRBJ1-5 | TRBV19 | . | CASSTPAGNNQPQHF | TGTGCCAGTAGTACCCCCGCCGGGAACAATCAGCCCCAGCATTTT
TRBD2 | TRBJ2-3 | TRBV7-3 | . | CASSLTASGGAHTQYF | TGTGCCAGCAGCTTAACGGCTAGCGGGGGGGCTCATACGCAGTATTTT
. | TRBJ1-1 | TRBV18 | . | CASSPPGSTEAFF | TGTGCCAGCTCACCACCGGGGAGTACTGAAGCTTTCTTT
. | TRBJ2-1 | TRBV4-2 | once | CASSRSGYNEQFF | TGTGCCAGCAGCCGAAGCGGGTACAATGAGCAGTTCTTC
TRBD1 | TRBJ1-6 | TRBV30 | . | CAWDRAGAPLHF | TGTGCCTGGGACAGGGCTGGGGCACCCCTCCACTTT
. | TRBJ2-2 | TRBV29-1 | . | CSVNPGGPNTGELFF | TGCAGCGTGAACCCGGGGGGCCCGAACACCGGGGAGCTGTTTTTT
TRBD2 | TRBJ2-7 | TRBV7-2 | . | CASSLVAGGAYEQYF | TGTGCCAGCAGCTTAGTTGCGGGGGGGGCCTACGAGCAGTACTTC
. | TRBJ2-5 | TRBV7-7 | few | CASSLPGLETQYF | TGTGCTAGCAGCTTACCAGGGTTAGAGACCCAGTACTTC
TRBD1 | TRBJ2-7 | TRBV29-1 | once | CSASIGTVYEQYF | TGCAGCGCTAGCATCGGGACAGTCTACGAGCAGTACTTC